Listed below are T cell receptor beta chains from one sample, sequenced in a study of blood T cell repertoires in COVID-19. The table came from immunoSEQ multiplex PCR; TCRdb's copy has only in-frame clones and leaves some out. Counted here are around 480,000 clones, around 87% occurring once; the ten biggest clones make up about 0.75%. The sequenced material came from PBMCs or T cells enriched from blood (not recorded which). The receptors were gathered from a woman between 18 and 29 years old who had recovered from COVID-19. The CDR3 runs from the conserved cysteine through the conserved F or W. A D gene is named only where the DNA matches it firmly. A row's size may be missing; if present it is once, few, many or a size class.

cdr3_nt: TGTGCCAGCTCCGGGGGGGACAGGGGGCTGGAGACCCAGTACTTC
cdr3_aa: CASSGGDRGLETQYF
j_call: TRBJ2-5
v_call: TRBV25-1
clone_size: -
d_call: TRBD1

cdr3_nt: TGCGCCAGCAGCTTTTCCTGGACTAGCGGGAGGGAGACCCAGTACTTC
cdr3_aa: CASSFSWTSGRETQYF
j_call: TRBJ2-5
v_call: TRBV5-1
clone_size: -
d_call: TRBD2

cdr3_nt: TGTGCCAGCAGCTCGGACAGGGGGCACGGCTACACCTTC
cdr3_aa: CASSSDRGHGYTF
j_call: TRBJ1-2
v_call: TRBV5-4
clone_size: -
d_call: TRBD1

cdr3_nt: TGCAGCGTAGAGGGGGTCTCGGCTTTCTTT
cdr3_aa: CSVEGVSAFF
j_call: TRBJ1-1
v_call: TRBV29-1
clone_size: once
d_call: -

cdr3_nt: TGTGCCAGCAGCTTTGGCACCGCCTACGAGCAGTACTTC
cdr3_aa: CASSFGTAYEQYF
j_call: TRBJ2-7
v_call: TRBV7-9
clone_size: -
d_call: -

cdr3_nt: TGTGCCAGCAGCCAAGGTCGGGGGGTCGGGTACACCTTC
cdr3_aa: CASSQGRGVGYTF
j_call: TRBJ1-2
v_call: TRBV3-1/TRBV3-2
clone_size: -
d_call: -

cdr3_nt: TGTGCCAGCAGTTTACAGCTAGTAAGAACCGGGGAGCTGTTTTTT
cdr3_aa: CASSLQLVRTGELFF
j_call: TRBJ2-2
v_call: TRBV27
clone_size: -
d_call: -

cdr3_nt: TGTGCCTGGAGTGTTCCCGGGACTCTCTATGGCTACACCTTC
cdr3_aa: CAWSVPGTLYGYTF
j_call: TRBJ1-2
v_call: TRBV30
clone_size: -
d_call: -

cdr3_nt: TGTGCCAGCAGAAATCCGGGACTAAAAGCTTTCTTT
cdr3_aa: CASRNPGLKAFF
j_call: TRBJ1-1
v_call: TRBV27
clone_size: -
d_call: -

cdr3_nt: TGTGCCATCGCTCTGGCTAGCGGGGGGGTAAACACAGATACGCAGTATTTT
cdr3_aa: CAIALASGGVNTDTQYF
j_call: TRBJ2-3
v_call: TRBV10-3
clone_size: -
d_call: TRBD2

cdr3_nt: TGTGCTAGCAGCCCACTAGCGGGGGGGCCAGAGACCCAGTACTTC
cdr3_aa: CASSPLAGGPETQYF
j_call: TRBJ2-5
v_call: TRBV7-7
clone_size: -
d_call: TRBD2

cdr3_nt: TGTGCCAGCAGCGCTACAGGGACAGCGGACACTGAAGCTTTCTTT
cdr3_aa: CASSATGTADTEAFF
j_call: TRBJ1-1
v_call: TRBV28
clone_size: -
d_call: TRBD1

cdr3_nt: TGTGCCAGTAGACAGAGACAAACCTACGAGCAGTACTTC
cdr3_aa: CASRQRQTYEQYF
j_call: TRBJ2-7
v_call: TRBV19
clone_size: -
d_call: -

cdr3_nt: TGTGCCAGCAGTTACTCCGGGGTGAGAGGTGAAAAACTGTTTTTT
cdr3_aa: CASSYSGVRGEKLFF
j_call: TRBJ1-4
v_call: TRBV6-5
clone_size: -
d_call: -

cdr3_nt: TGTGCCAGCAGCTTACAGGGAAGGACTGAAGCTTTCTTT
cdr3_aa: CASSLQGRTEAFF
j_call: TRBJ1-1
v_call: TRBV7-9
clone_size: -
d_call: -